The source of this T cell receptor (beta chain) is a study of regulatory T cells in long-lasting Graves disease. General study points: There were preferences for TRBV28, TRBJ1-2 and TRBJ2-5 in persistent disease.

This CDR3 has 16 amino acids. From germline, CDR1 is MGHDK and CDR2 SYGVNS. Trimming pared 5 bases from V and 0 bases from J, leaving 14 bases between. TCR beta libraries were built with iRepertoire HTBI primers and Arm-PCR of CDR3 regions. Via MiXCR, TCRdb re-called the multiplex PCR reads, giving one row per CDR3 protein. The data hold 450,000 to 650,000 distinct CDR3 sequences, with 15% to 20% observed a single time. Stated time point: newly diagnosed GD, antithyroid drugs for less than 3 months. The TCR library was prepared using RNA isolated from PBMCs. As concerns this clonotype: The antigen is undetermined.

This sample was also put to use in a study of T cells in Graves' hyperthyroidism and ophthalmopathy. That source reports: Participants, patients aged 18 to 65, had newly diagnosed hyperthyroidism with a duration under 2 months. Each diagnosis was grounded in clinical symptoms, serum thyroxine and TRAb, thyroid ultrasound, and orbital computed tomography. When the TCR CDR3 underwent first-round RT-PCR, the HTBI primer set was used.

This specimen consisted of peripheral blood mononuclear cells (PBMCs), obtained at new diagnosis, from a patient treated with antithyroid drugs. This receptor was identified in a woman aged 40-60 years with Graves disease. The chain is built from TRBV25-1 and TRBJ1-3; the D is unclear. The CDR3 sequence is CASSLRGPHSGNTIYF. As DNA, the CDR3 is TGTGCCAGCAGTCTCCGGGGTCCTCACTCTGGAAACACCATATATTTT.